Each of the 11 T cell receptor beta chains below was sequenced from the same sample in a study of regulatory T cells in long-lasting Graves disease (dated by TCRdb to the early 2020s). The time point label here, explained by the study, means: persistent/refractory GD, antithyroid drugs over 5 years with positive TRAb. RNA was extracted from PBMCs in TRIzol for both TCR sequencing and RNA sequencing. Library construction relied on multiplex PCR. Sequenced using an Illumina HiSeq 4000. To build TCR beta libraries, CDR3 regions were amplified by Arm-PCR using iRepertoire HTBI primers. In-frame beta chains were kept once TCRdb had trimmed the public reads at Q25 with fastp and called clones with MiXCR. One record per CDR3 amino acid sequence lists the most common genes and DNA. In this sample the table shows 300,000 to 350,000 distinct CDR3 sequences, around a fifth of which occur a single time. The top ten constitute less than 35% of the sample.

Sample: peripheral blood mononuclear cells (PBMCs), taken when the disease was refractory, from a patient treated with antithyroid drugs. Source of these receptors: a female donor with Graves disease.

This clonotype was seen at least ten times. The rearrangement uses TRBV27 and TRBJ1-1; D perhaps matches TRBD1 (5 bases). V was trimmed by 5 bases and J by 10 bases, leaving 23 bases between them. Germline CDR1 reads MNHEY; CDR2 reads SMNVEV (reference sequence). The CDR3 runs to 15 residues. This chain's CDR3 is CASSLFAGLREVAFF. The CDR3 nucleotides read TGTGCCAGCAGTCTTTTTGCGGGACTCCGGGAAGTAGCTTTCTTT.

The table lists this clonotype with a few counts. The chain joins TRBV20-1 to TRBJ2-7, with 7 bases identical to TRBD1. The junction had 11 bases not matched to a gene; V was cut back by 6 bases and J by 3 bases. The CDR3 length is 14 residues. From germline, CDR1 is DFQATT and CDR2 SNEGSKA (reference sequence). The CDR3 is CSATRVGQVYEQYF. Here the CDR3 DNA reads TGCAGTGCCACCCGGGTCGGACAGGTCTACGAGCAGTACTTC.

A word on this clonotype: A read error may explain this, as a much larger clone is one base away. The chain employs TRBV2 and TRBJ1-5; D is unresolved. The CDR3 extends over 14 amino acids. Deletions cut 5 bases from V and 4 bases from J, with 12 bases between. Germline values: CDR1 SNHLY, CDR2 FYNNEI. The CDR3 loop is CASSPGLPNQPQHF. The CDR3 nucleotides read TGTGCCAGCAGTCCAGGACTGCCAAATCAGCCCCAGCATTTT.

V and J are TRBV19 and TRBJ1-5; unclear D gene. The CDR3 runs to 15 residues. Trimming left V 2 bases short and J 1 base short, with 9 bases between. Per germline, CDR1 LNHDA and CDR2 SQIVND (reference sequence). This CDR3 is CASSIWTASNQPQHF. In DNA form, the CDR3 reads TGTGCCAGTAGTATATGGACCGCGAGCAATCAGCCCCAGCATTTT.

The V and J genes are TRBV5-1 and TRBJ2-2; TRBD1 agrees at 10 bases. CDR3 length equals 15 residues. Germline V gene data show CDR1 as SGHRS and CDR2 as YFSETQ. After removal of 8 bases from V and 4 bases from J, the junction contained 8 bases not matched to a gene. CDR3 sequence: CASGTGERGTGELFF. The CDR3 DNA sequence: TGCGCCAGTGGGACAGGGGAGCGTGGCACCGGGGAGCTGTTTTTT.

This clonotype occurred many times. V usage is TRBV7-8 and J usage is TRBJ2-7, with unresolved D. Trimming removed 1 base from V and 0 bases from J, with 7 bases in between. CDR3 length equals 14 residues. Germline values: CDR1 SGHVS, CDR2 FQNEAQ. The CDR3 DNA sequence: TGTGCCAGCAGCTTAGGGGTAGCCTCCTACGAGCAGTACTTC. Translating gives CASSLGVASYEQYF.

This clonotype was found many times. This chain links TRBV2 with TRBJ1-1; D not certain. Trimming shortened V by 6 bases and J by 4 bases, and 18 bases separated the two germline ends. Germline V gene data show CDR1 as SNHLY and CDR2 as FYNNEI. The CDR3 has 15 amino acids. DNA for the CDR3: TGTGCCAGCAGGCCTCCACGGGGAAGTGGCACTGAAGCTTTCTTT. Its translation: CASRPPRGSGTEAFF.

V gene TRBV18 combines with J gene TRBJ2-5; D is ambiguous. In germline, CDR1 is KGHSH, CDR2 LQKENI. This CDR3 is 13 amino acids long. V lost 1 base to trimming and J lost 5 bases, with 8 bases between them. The CDR3 DNA is TGTGCCAGCTCACCACGATTGGCTGAGACCCAGTACTTC. Protein sequence: CASSPRLAETQYF.

There are many counts of this clonotype. J is TRBJ1-2 and V is TRBV20-1; D remains unclear. There are 16 residues in the CDR3. Germline V gene sequence: CDR1 DFQATT, CDR2 SNEGSKA (reference sequence). The V and J ends lost 0 bases and 1 base respectively, with 15 bases between them. Here the CDR3 DNA reads TGCAGTGCTAGAGATAGCACAGTCACTTTTAACTATGGCTACACCTTC. This gives the protein CSARDSTVTFNYGYTF.

The J gene is TRBJ1-2, the V gene TRBV20-1; D gene uncertain. CDR3 length: 15 amino acids. Trimming removed 0 bases at V and 4 bases at J, with 15 bases between. The germline V gene encodes CDR1 DFQATT and CDR2 SNEGSKA (reference sequence). CDR3 DNA sequence: TGCAGTGCTAGAGATACCCGGGGAGATGCCTATGGCTACACCTTC. Protein: CSARDTRGDAYGYTF.

Comment on this clonotype: A far larger clone is off by one base, so a read error is likely. The rearrangement uses TRBV6-5 and TRBJ2-7; 10 positions match TRBD2. The DNA end favors TRBJ2-5, so the J call may be wrong. The CDR3 has 14 residues. Germline V CDR1 and CDR2: MNHEY, SVGAGI. This CDR3 is CASSYSGGGGTQYF. In DNA, the CDR3 is TGTGCCAGCAGTTACAGCGGGGGGGGGGGGACCCAGTACTTC.